A selection of T cell receptor beta chains follows, all from one sample in a study of T cells after yellow fever vaccination. TCRdb ran MiXCR on the 5' RACE reads and lists one entry per CDR3 protein. The sample holds 120,000 or so distinct CDR3 sequences; roughly 15% are singletons and the top ten take about 40%. Sample: CD8+ T cells sorted from PBMCs, taken 5 days after the yellow fever booster vaccination. The receptors stem from a man between 18 and 29 years old who received the YFV17D yellow fever vaccine. CDR3s include the opening cysteine and the closing phenylalanine or tryptophan. The D gene is left open where the match is weak.

v_gene: TRBV5-1; d_gene: .; j_gene: TRBJ2-5; CDR3aa: CASSLTPDSQETQYF
v_gene: TRBV6-2/TRBV6-3; d_gene: .; j_gene: TRBJ2-2; CDR3aa: CASRGHLNTGELFF
v_gene: TRBV6-5; d_gene: .; j_gene: TRBJ1-2; CDR3aa: CASSPTDTPNYGYTF
v_gene: TRBV25-1; d_gene: TRBD2; j_gene: TRBJ2-3; CDR3aa: CASSVLAERTDTQYF
v_gene: TRBV6-2/TRBV6-3; d_gene: .; j_gene: TRBJ2-5; CDR3aa: CASIRGGQETQYF
v_gene: TRBV2; d_gene: TRBD2; j_gene: TRBJ2-5; CDR3aa: CASSVRPSGGARETQYF
v_gene: TRBV7-9; d_gene: TRBD2; j_gene: TRBJ2-3; CDR3aa: CASSLAGTSGGRQVDTQYF
v_gene: TRBV7-9; d_gene: .; j_gene: TRBJ2-1; CDR3aa: CASSFWGSDEQFF
v_gene: TRBV12-3/TRBV12-4; d_gene: .; j_gene: TRBJ2-7; CDR3aa: CASSRGPTYEQYF
v_gene: TRBV10-2; d_gene: TRBD2; j_gene: TRBJ2-1; CDR3aa: CASSPTSHEQFF
v_gene: TRBV5-5; d_gene: .; j_gene: TRBJ2-7; CDR3aa: CASSLGRLVLGEQYF
v_gene: TRBV12-3/TRBV12-4; d_gene: .; j_gene: TRBJ2-5; CDR3aa: CASSFMALGGSRETQYF
v_gene: TRBV11-2; d_gene: .; j_gene: TRBJ2-1; CDR3aa: CASSLPSGFYEQFF
v_gene: TRBV12-3/TRBV12-4; d_gene: .; j_gene: TRBJ1-2; CDR3aa: CASSGGGPFYGYTF
v_gene: TRBV6-6; d_gene: TRBD2; j_gene: TRBJ2-5; CDR3aa: CASSYSSGGWEETQYF
v_gene: TRBV11-2; d_gene: TRBD1; j_gene: TRBJ2-4; CDR3aa: CASSLSYYWTGASKAKNIQYF
v_gene: TRBV7-9; d_gene: TRBD1; j_gene: TRBJ1-2; CDR3aa: CASSEGTGVNYGYTF
v_gene: TRBV20-1; d_gene: .; j_gene: TRBJ2-3; CDR3aa: CSANPPSGFTDTQYF
v_gene: TRBV9; d_gene: .; j_gene: TRBJ1-1; CDR3aa: CASSETGLNTEAFF
v_gene: TRBV6-6; d_gene: .; j_gene: TRBJ2-6; CDR3aa: CASSFLDPGANVLTF
v_gene: TRBV3-1; d_gene: TRBD2; j_gene: TRBJ2-7; CDR3aa: CASSQDSGGAGSYEQYF
v_gene: TRBV7-9; d_gene: .; j_gene: TRBJ2-1; CDR3aa: CASSVLGLEQFF
v_gene: TRBV10-3; d_gene: TRBD2; j_gene: TRBJ2-1; CDR3aa: CAISESRLAQSYNEQFF
v_gene: TRBV7-9; d_gene: .; j_gene: TRBJ2-2; CDR3aa: CASSLAGGRTGELFF
v_gene: TRBV3-1; d_gene: TRBD1; j_gene: TRBJ2-7; CDR3aa: CASRRTGKAYEQYF
v_gene: TRBV4-2; d_gene: .; j_gene: TRBJ1-5; CDR3aa: CASSHLGGGDQPQHF
v_gene: TRBV12-3/TRBV12-4; d_gene: TRBD1; j_gene: TRBJ2-7; CDR3aa: CASSKGQIYEQYF
v_gene: TRBV5-1; d_gene: TRBD1; j_gene: TRBJ2-3; CDR3aa: CASSLGQGAPSTDTQYF
v_gene: TRBV18; d_gene: .; j_gene: TRBJ1-1; CDR3aa: CASSPIFRASNTEAFF
v_gene: TRBV30; d_gene: .; j_gene: TRBJ1-1; CDR3aa: CAWSVRETEAFF
v_gene: TRBV7-3; d_gene: .; j_gene: TRBJ1-2; CDR3aa: CASSLEGGYGYTF
v_gene: TRBV10-3; d_gene: TRBD2; j_gene: TRBJ2-1; CDR3aa: CAISHGGAFNEQFF
v_gene: TRBV12-3/TRBV12-4; d_gene: .; j_gene: TRBJ2-2; CDR3aa: CASSFAVRELFF
v_gene: TRBV6-5; d_gene: TRBD1; j_gene: TRBJ1-4; CDR3aa: CASSYTRTGSEKLFF
v_gene: TRBV14; d_gene: .; j_gene: TRBJ2-5; CDR3aa: CASSTDSARGRETQYF
v_gene: TRBV7-9; d_gene: .; j_gene: TRBJ2-7; CDR3aa: CASSLPNYEQYF
v_gene: TRBV12-3/TRBV12-4; d_gene: TRBD1; j_gene: TRBJ1-1; CDR3aa: CASSLGTGATEAFF
v_gene: TRBV4-2; d_gene: .; j_gene: TRBJ1-2; CDR3aa: CASSQGEGYTF
v_gene: TRBV7-9; d_gene: TRBD1; j_gene: TRBJ2-7; CDR3aa: CASSGLGQGGTLRAYEQYF
v_gene: TRBV11-1; d_gene: TRBD2; j_gene: TRBJ2-1; CDR3aa: CASSRTSGGMDEQFF
v_gene: TRBV9; d_gene: TRBD1; j_gene: TRBJ1-5; CDR3aa: CASSVVETGVFNQPQHF
v_gene: TRBV27; d_gene: TRBD1; j_gene: TRBJ1-5; CDR3aa: CASEAQGGNNQPQHF